Detailed here is one T cell receptor beta chain. The table lists this clone with a few counts. No antigen is known for it. Within one base of it there is no much larger clone, and no base qualities were kept. The library came from the immunoSEQ multiplex PCR assay. The hsTCRB Kit was used according to the manufacturer's protocol to amplify rearranged TCR beta chain sequences. Sequencing of TCRB libraries was carried out on an Illumina MiSeq. The authors processed their data as follows. The proprietary platform of the kit vendor was used for demultiplexing, trimming and gene mapping. TCRdb carries this immuneACCESS record with in-frame sequences only. Its versions omit some clonotypes, under half of them owing to an unresolved V gene in the studies checked, with the rest unexplained. Clonal size and the V and J genes are those of that table, whereas D and trimming came from the DNA. This sample has approximately 54,000 clones in its table, and approximately 80% of those were observed once. Under 20% of the sample lies in the top ten.

The sample belongs to a study of a mutant IDH1 vaccine in newly diagnosed glioma (TCRdb year 2021). The study in broad terms: Of the 32 patients who were treated, around 60% were male and roughly 40% were female, and the mean age was roughly 40 years. Peripheral blood samples were drawn at six visits, namely V03 (baseline), V05, V07, V10, V12 and V13. For exploratory analyses, approximately 25 treated patients had longitudinal TCRB deep sequencing done wherever samples were available. Prior to enrollment, patients had been given standard therapy consisting of radiotherapy alone, temozolomide alone, or radiochemotherapy with temozolomide, with the combination given to most patients. General study outcomes and caveats: Selection of PBMC samples for TCRB deep sequencing was based on availability. Changes in the top peripheral T cell clonotypes picked up by TCRB sequencing did not appear to be linked to pseudoprogression. Immune responses induced by the vaccine were seen in approximately 93% of patients across multiple MHC alleles. The authors stated that sample limitations prevented analyses of patient blood samples from being reproduced.

Taken from the germline V gene (reference sequence), the CDR1 and CDR2 loops are GTSNPN and SVGIG. Ends trimmed: V by 5 bases, J by 7 bases; bases unmatched to a gene: 3. From its cysteine to its phenylalanine, the CDR3 spans 13 amino acids. Kept here is only the CDR3 DNA, which spans 39 bases and is read in frame from base 1. Per the publication, the time point label means: baseline, week 1 (first vaccination visit). This specimen's treatment or condition label, interpreted: pre-vaccination baseline after standard-of-care therapy. All donors had newly diagnosed IDH1-mutant astrocytomas of WHO grade 3 or 4 that showed loss of nuclear ATRX. The samples were drawn from NOA16, a multicentre, single-arm, open-label phase I trial in Germany that tested a mutant IDH1 peptide vaccine in humans for the first time. Visit V03 blood draws served as the baseline sample for immunogenicity testing. Genomic DNA for TCRB sequencing was extracted from EDTA blood using the DNeasy Blood and Tissue Kit.

The material was PBMCs, obtained from a glioma patient treated with radiotherapy, temozolomide or both. The chain couples TRBV30 to TRBJ1-4, with 11 junctional bases fitting TRBD1. The receptor comes from a man between 18 and 29 years old with glioma. For the CDR3, the sequence is CAWGTGGSEKLFF. The nucleotide sequence is given as TGTGCCTGGGGGACAGGGGGGAGTGAAAAACTGTTTTTT.